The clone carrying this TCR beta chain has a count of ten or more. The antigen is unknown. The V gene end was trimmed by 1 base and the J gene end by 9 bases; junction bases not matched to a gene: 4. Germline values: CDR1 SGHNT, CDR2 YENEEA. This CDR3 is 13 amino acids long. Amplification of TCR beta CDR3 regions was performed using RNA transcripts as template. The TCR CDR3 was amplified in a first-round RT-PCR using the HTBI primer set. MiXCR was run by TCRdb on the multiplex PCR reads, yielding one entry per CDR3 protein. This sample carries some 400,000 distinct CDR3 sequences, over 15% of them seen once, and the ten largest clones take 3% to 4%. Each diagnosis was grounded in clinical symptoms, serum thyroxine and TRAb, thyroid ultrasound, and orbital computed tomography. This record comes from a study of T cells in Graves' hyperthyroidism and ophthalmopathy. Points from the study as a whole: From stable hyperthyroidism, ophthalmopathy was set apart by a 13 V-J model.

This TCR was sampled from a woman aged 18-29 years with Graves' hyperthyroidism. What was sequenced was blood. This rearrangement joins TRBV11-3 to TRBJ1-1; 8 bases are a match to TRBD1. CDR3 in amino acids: CASSLGNRGKAFF. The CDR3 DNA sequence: TGTGCCAGCAGCTTAGGTAACAGGGGGAAAGCTTTCTTT.